This T cell receptor (beta chain) came from a study of CD8 T cells in Susac syndrome. Study-wide context: Blood was drawn from patients with Susac syndrome. At that point, they were therapy-naive, on corticosteroids, or on intravenous immunoglobulin alone.

Sequencing of TCR beta was performed on blood CD8+ T cells and on blood CD4+ T cells. TEMRA cells were FACS-enriched, with CD8+ and CD4+ T cells isolated negatively. The germline V gene has CDR1 SEHNR and CDR2 FQNEAQ (reference sequence). With 5 bases clipped from V and 2 bases from J, the junction kept 8 bases outside the gene matches. The CDR3 is made up of 16 amino acids. Random hexamers were used to reverse transcribe an amount of roughly 0.45 to 1 ug RNA. Across 54 Vbeta and 13 Jbeta, immunoSEQ multiplex PCR amplified TCR beta CDR3. In TCRdb, the immunoSEQ multiplex PCR reads were re-called with MiXCR into one record per CDR3 protein. The sample holds tens of thousands of distinct CDR3 sequences, 80% to 95% seen once.

Input material: CD8+ T cells from PBMCs. The rearrangement links TRBV7-9 to TRBJ2-7, with TRBD1 identical over 11 bases. The TCR originated in a human donor with Susac syndrome. CDR3 nucleotides: TGTGCCAGCAGCGGGAATGGACAGGGGGCCACCTACGAGCAGTACTTC. Amino acid sequence: CASSGNGQGATYEQYF. The variable domain in full, completed from reference TRBV7-9 and TRBJ2-7, reads DTGVSQNPRHKITKRGQNVTFRCDPISEHNRLYWYRQTLGQGPEFLTYFQNEAQLEKSRLLSDRFSAERPKGSFSTLEIQRTEQGDSAMYLCASSGNGQGATYEQYFGPGTRLTVT.